The 12 T cell receptor beta chains below come from one sample, sequenced in a study of blood T cell repertoires in COVID-19. Sequenced by immunoSEQ multiplex PCR; TCRdb stores in-frame clones only, minus some. The sample carries about 83,000 clones, roughly 86% recorded once. Sequencing was performed on peripheral blood. The receptors derive from a man older than 75 with active or convalescent COVID-19.

The chain employs TRBV19 and TRBJ1-5; tentative D call: TRBD1 (6 bases). Germline V lookup: CDR1 LNHDA, CDR2 SQIVND (reference sequence). Trimming removed 1 base at V and 6 bases at J, with 10 bases between. The CDR3 has 14 amino acids. The CDR3 nucleotides read TGTGCCAGTAGTATAGGTGGGGGCGGTCAGCCCCAGCATTTT. Encoded protein: CASSIGGGGQPQHF. Supplemented by reference TRBV19 and TRBJ1-5, the full variable domain reads DGGITQSPKYLFRKEGQNVTLSCEQNLNHDAMYWYRQDPGQGLRLIYYSQIVNDFQKGDIAEGYSVSREKKESFPLTVTSAQKNPTAFYLCASSIGGGGQPQHFGDGTRLSIL.

The gene calls are TRBV9 and TRBJ1-4; D gene uncertain. The CDR3 contains 13 residues. Germline lookup yields CDR1 SGDLS and CDR2 YYNGEE. V was trimmed by 6 bases and J by 5 bases, leaving 11 bases between them. CDR3: CASNLEGNEKLFF. In nucleotides, the CDR3 is TGTGCCAGCAACTTAGAGGGAAATGAAAAACTGTTTTTT.

V gene TRBV29-1 combines with J gene TRBJ1-5, with TRBD1 identical over 11 bases. Germline CDR1 reads SQVTM; CDR2 reads ANQGSEA. The trim removed 1 base at V and 7 bases at J, leaving 9 bases unmatched. This CDR3 region has 16 residues. In DNA form, the CDR3 reads TGCAGCGTTGAAGTCCCCACCGGGACAGGGGGACAGCCCCAGCATTTT. Protein product: CSVEVPTGTGGQPQHF.

The chain uses TRBV14 and TRBJ2-5; D uncertain. Trimming shortened V by 0 bases and J by 4 bases, and 12 bases separated the two germline ends. CDR3 length: 15 amino acids. Per germline, CDR1 SGHDN and CDR2 FVKESK. CDR3 amino acids: CASSQDLGQRETQYF. The CDR3 region has the DNA TGTGCCAGCAGCCAAGATCTTGGCCAGCGAGAGACCCAGTACTTC.

The chain uses TRBV24-1 and TRBJ2-2; TRBD1 aligns across 11 bases. Germline V gene data show CDR1 as KGHDR and CDR2 as SFDVKD. The CDR3 consists of 16 residues. J was trimmed by 0 bases and V by 9 bases; bases with no gene match: 5. The CDR3 nucleotides are TGTGCCACCGGGGGGGGACAGGGGGCGAACACCGGGGAGCTGTTTTTT. Translated: CATGGGQGANTGELFF.

This clone appeared a single time. This chain joins TRBV2 and TRBJ2-7; D gene ambiguous. The CDR3 covers 14 residues. Germline V CDR1 and CDR2: SNHLY, FYNNEI. Trimming removed 4 bases from V and 5 bases from J, with 15 bases in between. CDR3: CASSAAAGVHEQYV. Here the CDR3 DNA reads TGTGCCAGCAGTGCGGCAGCCGGAGTCCACGAGCAGTACGTC.

J is TRBJ1-6 and V is TRBV9; 9 positions match TRBD1. The V and J ends lost 4 bases and 7 bases, in that order; junction bases with no gene match: 6. The CDR3 is 15 residues long. CDR1 and CDR2 (germline): SGDLS, YYNGEE. CDR3 DNA sequence: TGTGCCAGCAGCCCCGGACAGGGGAAGAATTCACCCCTCCACTTT. Its protein is CASSPGQGKNSPLHF.

In its sample, this clone was seen once. This sequence joins TRBV7-9 and TRBJ1-1; weak D call: TRBD1 (5 bases). The CDR3 loop spans 14 amino acids. Germline lookup yields CDR1 SEHNR and CDR2 FQNEAQ (reference sequence). V was pared by 5 bases and J by 0 bases, with 10 bases between. The CDR3 sequence: CASSGRVLNTEAFF. CDR3 nucleotides: TGTGCCAGCAGCGGCAGGGTCCTGAACACTGAAGCTTTCTTT.

This sequence joins TRBV6-4 and TRBJ1-4, with 9 nucleotides matching TRBD1. The CDR3 consists of 16 residues. Unmatched junction bases numbered 4, after V lost 0 bases and J lost 5 bases. CDR1 is MRHNA and CDR2 is SNTAGT in the germline V gene. The CDR3 region is CASSDSGGTGNEKLFF. The DNA of the CDR3 is TGTGCCAGCAGTGACTCTGGCGGGACAGGGAATGAAAAACTGTTTTTT.

The genes are TRBV5-1 and TRBJ2-1; a possible D gene is TRBD1 (5 bases). Trimming left V 0 bases short and J 8 bases short, with 18 bases between. This CDR3 spans 16 amino acids. Germline V gene data show CDR1 as SGHRS and CDR2 as YFSETQ. The CDR3 region is CASSLVGRTAGHEQFF. The CDR3 DNA reads as TGCGCCAGCAGCTTGGTGGGCCGCACAGCAGGGCATGAGCAGTTCTTC.

The chain uses TRBV15 and TRBJ1-2; 8 bases match TRBD1. V lost 3 bases and J lost 4; bases outside the gene matches: 7. Looked up from germline, CDR1 is LNHNV and CDR2 is YYDKDF (reference sequence). This CDR3 is built from 15 residues. CDR3 DNA sequence: TGTGCCACCAGCAGCCCTCCGACAGGGGTCTATGGCTACACCTTC. As protein: CATSSPPTGVYGYTF.

This clone is a singleton in its sample. V and J are TRBV24-1 and TRBJ2-3, with TRBD1 matching over 7 bases. The CDR3 is 14 amino acids. V lost 10 bases, J lost 1 base, and 7 bases stayed unmatched. The V gene's germline CDR1 is KGHDR and CDR2 SFDVKD. CDR3 nucleotides: TGTGCCACGAGAGACAGGGTAGGCACAGATACGCAGTATTTT. This translates into CATRDRVGTDTQYF.